This T cell receptor beta chain is drawn from a study of T cell repertoires in cytomegalovirus infection. Overall study context: Recently described HLA-C-restricted plus well-studied HLA-B-restricted CMV epitopes were used. A matching HLA type, together with CMV infection, was signaled by public TCR beta signatures. Whole-study results and caveats: HLA-C-restricted, CMV-specific TCR beta clonotypes were dominant ex vivo. There were carriers of CMV plus the relevant HLA, and cumulative public TCR beta family frequency identified them.

As to this clonotype: The antigen remains unidentified.

Per germline, CDR1 SGHAT and CDR2 FQNNGV. Trimming shortened V by 5 bases and J by 2 bases, and 7 bases separated the two germline ends. The CDR3 loop spans 14 amino acids. TCRdb reprocessed the reads with MiXCR, giving one entry per CDR3 protein. The data contain 140,000 to 150,000 distinct CDR3 sequences, more than 30% of them singletons. The V and J genes are TRBV11-2 and TRBJ1-6; D is undetermined. This sample comprised CD8+ T cells from cultured PBMCs, obtained from culture after CMV antigen stimulation. This TCR was recovered from a human donor in good health (CMV status not recorded). Some clones in this sample may be carry-over from other donors' samples. In DNA form, the CDR3 reads TGTGCCAGCAGCCGAGGAACCTATAATTCACCCCTCCACTTT. This encodes CASSRGTYNSPLHF.